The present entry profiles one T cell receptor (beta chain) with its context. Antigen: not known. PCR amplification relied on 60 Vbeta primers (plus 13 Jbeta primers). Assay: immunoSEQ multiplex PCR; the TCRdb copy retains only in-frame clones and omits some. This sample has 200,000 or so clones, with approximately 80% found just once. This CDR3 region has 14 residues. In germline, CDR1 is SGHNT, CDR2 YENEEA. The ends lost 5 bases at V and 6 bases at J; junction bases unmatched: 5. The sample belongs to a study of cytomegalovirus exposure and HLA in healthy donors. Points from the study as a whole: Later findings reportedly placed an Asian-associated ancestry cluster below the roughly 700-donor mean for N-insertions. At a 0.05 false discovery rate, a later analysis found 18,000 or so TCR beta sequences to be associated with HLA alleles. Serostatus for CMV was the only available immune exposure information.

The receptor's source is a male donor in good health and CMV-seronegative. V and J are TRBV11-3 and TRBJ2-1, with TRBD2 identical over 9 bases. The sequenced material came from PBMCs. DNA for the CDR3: TGTGCCAGCAGCGACGCGGGAGGGGTCAATGAGCAGTTCTTC. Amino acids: CASSDAGGVNEQFF.